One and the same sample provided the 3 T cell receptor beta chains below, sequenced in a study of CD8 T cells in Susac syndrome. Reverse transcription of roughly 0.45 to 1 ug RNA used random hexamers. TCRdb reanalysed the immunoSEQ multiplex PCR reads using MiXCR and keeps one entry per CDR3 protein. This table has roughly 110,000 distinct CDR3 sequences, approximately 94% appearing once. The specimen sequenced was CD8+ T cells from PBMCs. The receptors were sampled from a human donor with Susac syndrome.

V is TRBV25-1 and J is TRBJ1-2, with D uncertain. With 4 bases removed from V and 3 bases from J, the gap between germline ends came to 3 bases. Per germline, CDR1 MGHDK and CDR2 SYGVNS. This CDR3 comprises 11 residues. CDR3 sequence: CASSVDYGYTF. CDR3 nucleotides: TGTGCCAGCAGTGTCGACTATGGCTACACCTTC.

The CDR3 sequence is CASGKDRLPYGYTF. In DNA, the CDR3 is TGTGCTAGTGGTAAAGACAGGCTGCCATATGGCTACACCTTC. The V call is TRBV12-5, the J call TRBJ1-2; TRBD1 might be the D (6 bases). The V end lost 5 bases, the J end lost 5 bases, and 15 bases lay between the germline ends. The germline V gene encodes CDR1 LGHNT and CDR2 FRNRAP. This CDR3 is built from 14 residues.

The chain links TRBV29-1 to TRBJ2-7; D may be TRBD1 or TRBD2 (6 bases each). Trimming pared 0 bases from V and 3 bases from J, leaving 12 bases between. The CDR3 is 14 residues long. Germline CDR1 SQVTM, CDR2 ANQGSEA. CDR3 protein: CSVEEQEGGYEQYF. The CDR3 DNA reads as TGCAGCGTTGAAGAACAGGAGGGGGGCTACGAGCAGTACTTC.